Listed here is a single T cell receptor (beta chain). This specimen comes from a study of cytomegalovirus exposure and HLA in healthy donors. About the study: HLA-typed donors contributed approximately 92 million unique TCRs, which were held in an early data release.

In the PCR, 60 Vbeta and 13 Jbeta primers were used. Produced via immunoSEQ multiplex PCR; TCRdb's table is partial and in-frame only. Seen here are 100,000 to 140,000 clones, approximately 76% observed once, and the top ten hold about 2.3%. Trimming shortened V by 3 bases and J by 0 bases, and 3 bases separated the two germline ends. The CDR3 is 12 residues long. The germline CDR1 and CDR2 sequences are SGHTA and FQGNSA. This sequence joins TRBV7-2 and TRBJ2-7; the D is unclear. The sequence came from a man aged 18 to 29 in good health and CMV-seronegative. Sequenced material: PBMCs. Here the CDR3 reads CASSFNSYEQYF. The CDR3 DNA reads as TGTGCCAGCAGCTTCAACTCCTACGAGCAGTACTTC.